This T cell receptor beta chain originates from a study of vaccination effects on CD4 cells after COVID-19. Study conclusions and caveats: After vaccination of healthy people, only 1 of 255 vaccine-induced clones cross-reacted with common cold coronaviruses. Only a few convalescent patients and no early post-infection timepoints featured in the study.

Antigen-specific CD4+ T cells expanded by the ViraFEST assay with viral peptide pools were then sequenced. Culturing for more than 9 days preceded CD4+ T cell isolation. Vaccinated recipients, who were negative for nucleocapsid antibodies, had no history of SARS-CoV-2 infection. Wells of a few million PBMC each were grown with 9.5 to 10 IU/ml IL-2 and about 10 ug/ml peptides. Half-medium exchanges with IL-2 medium took place on days 3 and 7. The sample holds one count of this clone. Its antigen is not identified. Trimming removed 5 bases from V and 7 bases from J, with 11 bases in between. The CDR3 is made up of 12 amino acids. Germline V gives CDR1 SGHTA, CDR2 FQGTGA. Sequenced by immunoSEQ multiplex PCR; TCRdb stores in-frame clones only, minus some. The sample lists approximately 76,000 clones, around 78% seen once, with 10% to 13% in the top ten.

Specimen: CD4+ T cells from PBMCs cultured with SARS-CoV-2 spike peptides, collected before COVID-19 vaccination. V gene TRBV7-3 combines with J gene TRBJ1-2, with TRBD1 as a possible D gene (5 bases). The sequence was obtained from a human donor who received a COVID-19 vaccine. Here the CDR3 DNA reads TGTGCCAGCAGCCTGACAGAAGCTGGCTACACCTTC. It codes for CASSLTEAGYTF.